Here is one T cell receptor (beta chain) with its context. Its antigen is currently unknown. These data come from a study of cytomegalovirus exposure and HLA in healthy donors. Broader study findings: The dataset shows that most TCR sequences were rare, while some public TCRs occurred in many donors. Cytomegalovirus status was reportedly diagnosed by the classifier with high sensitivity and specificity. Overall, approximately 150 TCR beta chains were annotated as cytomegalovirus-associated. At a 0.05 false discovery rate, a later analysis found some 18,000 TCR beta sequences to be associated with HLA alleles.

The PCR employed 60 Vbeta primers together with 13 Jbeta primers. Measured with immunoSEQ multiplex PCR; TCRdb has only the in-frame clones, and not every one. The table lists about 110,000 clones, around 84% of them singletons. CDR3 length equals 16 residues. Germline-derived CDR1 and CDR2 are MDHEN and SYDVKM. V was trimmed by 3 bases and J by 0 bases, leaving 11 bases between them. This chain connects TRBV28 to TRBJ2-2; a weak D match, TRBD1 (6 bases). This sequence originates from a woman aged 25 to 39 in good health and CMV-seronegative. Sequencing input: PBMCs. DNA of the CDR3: TGTGCCAGCAGTTTGTCACAGGGACCGAACACCGGGGAGCTGTTTTTT. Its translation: CASSLSQGPNTGELFF.